These 20 T cell receptor beta chains came from one sample sequenced in a study of cytomegalovirus exposure and HLA in healthy donors. The study ran its PCR with 60 Vbeta and 13 Jbeta primers. Clones were sequenced by immunoSEQ multiplex PCR, and TCRdb holds only the in-frame ones, with some missing. The repertoire includes roughly 140,000 clones, approximately 86% of them detected once, and around 7% sits in the top ten. Sequenced input: PBMCs. These receptors originate from a woman between 50 and 59 years old in good health and CMV-seropositive.

The chain combines TRBV14 with TRBJ2-2; possible D gene TRBD1, 6 bases. The CDR3 consists of 15 residues. V was cut by 1 base and J by 9 bases, with 15 bases left in between. The germline CDR1 and CDR2 sequences are SGHDN and FVKESK. The CDR3 loop reads CASSQAPRGAWELFF. CDR3 DNA: TGTGCCAGCAGCCAAGCACCCAGGGGCGCCTGGGAGCTGTTTTTT.

The rearrangement joins TRBV9 to TRBJ1-1, with no clear D. This CDR3 region has 15 residues. Trimming shortened V by 0 bases and J by 0 bases, and 9 bases separated the two germline ends. Germline V gives CDR1 SGDLS, CDR2 YYNGEE. CDR3 DNA sequence: TGTGCCAGCAGCGTAGCTTGGCAGATGAACACTGAAGCTTTCTTT. Protein: CASSVAWQMNTEAFF.

The rearrangement uses TRBV27 and TRBJ1-5; possible D gene TRBD1, 5 bases. The CDR3 spans 13 residues. The germline V and J ends were trimmed by 5 bases and 10 bases, with 15 bases remaining between them. Germline V CDR1 and CDR2: MNHEY, SMNVEV (reference sequence). Here the CDR3 DNA reads TGTGCCAGCAGTGCCTGGGGGGGGTACCCCCAGCATTTT. Translating it yields CASSAWGGYPQHF.

The chain employs TRBV7-2 and TRBJ1-3; 8 bases fit TRBD1. CDR3 length: 18 residues. The germline V gene has CDR1 SGHTA and CDR2 FQGNSA. V dropped 2 bases and J dropped 1; count of bases not matched to a gene: 10. The CDR3 DNA reads as TGTGCCAGCAGCTTAAGTCCCCCAGGGGGCGCATCTGGAAACACCATATATTTT. Residues: CASSLSPPGGASGNTIYF.

The chain employs TRBV5-1 and TRBJ2-6, with D unclear. The CDR3 sequence is 15 residues long. Germline values: CDR1 SGHRS, CDR2 YFSETQ. With 1 base removed from V and 0 bases from J, the gap between germline ends came to 5 bases. The CDR3 spells CASSLSSSGANVLTF. CDR3 nucleotide sequence: TGCGCCAGCAGCTTGTCCAGCTCTGGGGCCAACGTCCTGACTTTC.

The V gene is TRBV19, the J gene TRBJ2-7, with 13 nucleotides matching TRBD2. This CDR3 comprises 18 residues. The ends lost 6 bases at V and 0 bases at J; junction bases unmatched: 11. Germline CDR1 LNHDA, CDR2 SQIVND (reference sequence). CDR3 in amino acids: CASSLKGTSGVPSYEQYF. The CDR3 bases are TGTGCCAGTAGCCTAAAGGGGACTAGCGGGGTTCCCTCCTACGAGCAGTACTTC.

The V call is TRBV6-4, the J call TRBJ1-1, with TRBD1 matching over 9 bases. J was trimmed by 9 bases and V by 3 bases; bases with no gene match: 5. This CDR3 spans 13 amino acids. Germline V lookup: CDR1 MRHNA, CDR2 SNTAGT. Here the CDR3 DNA reads TGTGCCAGCAGTGAATTACAGGGGGCTAAAGCTTTCTTT. Protein sequence: CASSELQGAKAFF.

This clone was counted a single time. This chain uses TRBV15 with TRBJ1-4; 9 bases are a match to TRBD1. Germline assignment: CDR1 LNHNV and CDR2 YYDKDF (reference sequence). After removal of 5 bases from V and 3 bases from J, the junction contained 4 bases not matched to a gene. This CDR3 has 15 amino acids. Here the CDR3 reads CATSRDREANEKLFF. CDR3 nucleotide sequence: TGTGCCACCAGCCGGGACAGGGAGGCTAATGAAAAACTGTTTTTT.

This clone was detected only once. The chain combines TRBV7-8 with TRBJ1-1; 12 bases are a match to TRBD1. CDR1 is SGHVS and CDR2 is FQNEAQ in the germline V gene. J lost 5 bases, V lost 4 bases, and 5 bases had no gene match. This CDR3 spans 15 amino acids. The CDR3 DNA reads as TGTGCCAGCAGCTCCGGGACAGGGGGCAAGACTGAAGCTTTCTTT. Protein sequence: CASSSGTGGKTEAFF.

This clone has only one observation. This sequence joins TRBV28 and TRBJ2-1; 7 bases align to TRBD2. In germline, CDR1 is MDHEN, CDR2 SYDVKM. The V gene end was trimmed by 6 bases and the J gene end by 6 bases; junction bases not matched to a gene: 11. The CDR3 has 15 amino acids. CDR3 bases: TGTGCCAGCAGCACTCTGGCGGGGGTGTTCAATGAGCAGTTCTTC. Encoded protein: CASSTLAGVFNEQFF.

This chain joins TRBV1 and TRBJ2-2; TRBD2 reflects the table's D call only, with no check against the DNA. TRBV1 is described as a pseudogene. This CDR3 is 17 amino acids long. Here the CDR3 DNA reads TGCACCAGCTTACACTCGAGGCTAGCGGGGGAACCCGGGGAGCTGTTTTTT. Its protein product is CTSLHSRLAGEPGELFF.

This clone turned up a few times. This sequence joins TRBV5-4 and TRBJ1-1; D unclear. The ends were cut back, 0 bases at V and 1 base at J, with 4 bases in the middle. Germline assignment: CDR1 SGHNT and CDR2 YYREEE (reference sequence). The CDR3 is made up of 13 amino acids. CDR3 amino acids: CASSLEQNTEAFF. As DNA, the CDR3 is TGTGCCAGCAGCTTGGAACAGAACACTGAAGCTTTCTTT.

This clone was counted a single time. The chain links TRBV5-5 to TRBJ2-2; 10 bases are shared with TRBD2. The CDR3 loop spans 16 amino acids. Germline lookup yields CDR1 SGHKS and CDR2 YYEKEE (reference sequence). Trimming removed 0 bases from V and 4 bases from J; junction bases left unmatched: 3. The CDR3 loop reads CASSLELAGPTGELFF. CDR3 sequence (DNA): TGTGCCAGCAGCTTGGAACTAGCGGGGCCCACCGGGGAGCTGTTTTTT.

The count of this clone is one. The chain employs TRBV6-5 and TRBJ1-2; 7 nucleotides match TRBD1. CDR1 and CDR2 from the germline V gene are MNHEY and SVGAGI. The junction had 2 bases not matched to a gene; V was cut back by 2 bases and J by 8 bases. This CDR3 comprises 12 residues. The CDR3: CASSYPGQGYTF. The CDR3 coding sequence is TGTGCCAGCAGTTACCCGGGACAGGGCTACACCTTC.

This rearrangement joins TRBV30 to TRBJ1-1, with 10 positions matching TRBD1. CDR1 is GTSNPN, CDR2 SVGIG, per germline (reference sequence). The CDR3 is 13 residues long. V was clipped by 7 bases and J by 7 bases; unmatched bases: 9. In DNA form, the CDR3 reads TGTGCCTACAAAGACAGGGGGCTAAATGAAGCTTTCTTT. Amino acid sequence: CAYKDRGLNEAFF.

The chain joins TRBV6-6 to TRBJ1-1; 7 bases line up with TRBD1. This CDR3 region has 10 residues. V shed 7 bases, J shed 11 bases, and the junction held 4 bases outside the gene matches. CDR1 and CDR2 from the germline V gene are MNHNY and SVGAGI (reference sequence). This CDR3 is CASIQGRAFF. CDR3 nucleotide sequence: TGTGCCAGCATACAGGGGAGGGCTTTCTTT.

The chain combines TRBV5-4 with TRBJ1-6, with D maybe TRBD1 (6 bases). Trimming shortened V by 3 bases and J by 6 bases, and 16 bases separated the two germline ends. CDR3 size: 16 residues. Germline values: CDR1 SGHNT, CDR2 YYREEE (reference sequence). DNA for the CDR3: TGTGCCAGCAGCTCGGTCGGAGGGGGGGGTAATTCACCCCTCCACTTT. Translated, it gives CASSSVGGGGNSPLHF.

This chain uses TRBV27 with TRBJ2-1; 11 bases are a match to TRBD1. Germline V gene data show CDR1 as MNHEY and CDR2 as SMNVEV (reference sequence). The V gene end was trimmed by 3 bases and the J gene end by 6 bases; junction bases not matched to a gene: 7. CDR3 length: 16 residues. CDR3 nucleotides: TGTGCCAGCAGTTTCCTCGGGACAGGGGGTGGCAATGAGCAGTTCTTC. This translates into CASSFLGTGGGNEQFF.

This clone was counted between two and nine times. This sequence joins TRBV5-6 and TRBJ2-1, with a weak D call TRBD1 (5 bases). Trimming pared 2 bases from V and 6 bases from J, leaving 12 bases between. The CDR3 consists of 14 residues. CDR1 and CDR2 from the germline V gene are SGHDT and YYEEEE. CDR3 sequence: CASSFSREVNEQFF. The CDR3 region has the DNA TGTGCCAGCAGCTTCTCCAGGGAAGTCAATGAGCAGTTCTTC.

This clone showed up just a few times. V is TRBV7-2 and J is TRBJ2-7, with D unresolved. The CDR3 is made up of 16 amino acids. The germline gives CDR1 SGHTA, CDR2 FQGNSA. Between the trimmed V and J ends, which lost 1 base and 4 bases, there was a span of 17 bases. The CDR3 here is CASSLGTPRKSYEQYF. Written as DNA, the CDR3 is TGTGCCAGCAGCTTAGGTACTCCGCGAAAATCTTACGAGCAGTACTTC. Filled out from reference TRBV7-2 and TRBJ2-7, the complete variable domain reads GAGVSQSPSNKVTEKGKDVELRCDPISGHTALYWYRQSLGQGLEFLIYFQGNSAPDKSGLPSDRFSAERTGGSVSTLTIQRTQQEDSAVYLCASSLGTPRKSYEQYFGPGTRLTVT.